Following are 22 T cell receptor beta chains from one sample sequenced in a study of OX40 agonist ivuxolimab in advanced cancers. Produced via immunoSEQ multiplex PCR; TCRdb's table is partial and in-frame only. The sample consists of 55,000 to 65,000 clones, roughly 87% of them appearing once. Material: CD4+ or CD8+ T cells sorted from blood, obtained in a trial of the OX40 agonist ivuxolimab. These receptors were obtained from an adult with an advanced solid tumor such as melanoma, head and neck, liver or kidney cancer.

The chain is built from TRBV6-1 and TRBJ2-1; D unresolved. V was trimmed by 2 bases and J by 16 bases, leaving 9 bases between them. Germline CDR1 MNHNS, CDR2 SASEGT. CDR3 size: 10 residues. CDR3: CASSEQLPFF. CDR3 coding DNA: TGTGCCAGCAGTGAACAGCTCCCATTCTTC.

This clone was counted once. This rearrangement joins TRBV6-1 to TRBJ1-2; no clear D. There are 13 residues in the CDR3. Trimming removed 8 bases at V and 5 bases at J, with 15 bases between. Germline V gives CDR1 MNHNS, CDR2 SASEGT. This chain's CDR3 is CASEAGRRYGYTF. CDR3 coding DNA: TGTGCCAGCGAGGCGGGGAGGCGGTATGGCTACACCTTC.

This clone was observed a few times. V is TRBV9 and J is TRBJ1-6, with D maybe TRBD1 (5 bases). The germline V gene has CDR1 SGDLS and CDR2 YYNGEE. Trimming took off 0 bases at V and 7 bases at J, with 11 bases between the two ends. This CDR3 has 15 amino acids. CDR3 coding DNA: TGTGCCAGCAGCGTAGGGCGTGGGGCCAATTCACCCCTCCACTTT. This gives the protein CASSVGRGANSPLHF.

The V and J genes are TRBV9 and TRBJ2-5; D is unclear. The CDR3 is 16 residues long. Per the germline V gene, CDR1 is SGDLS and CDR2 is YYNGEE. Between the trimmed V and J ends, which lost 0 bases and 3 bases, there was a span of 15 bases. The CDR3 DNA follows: TGTGCCAGCAGCGTAGGAGGCCGCCGAGGAGAAGAGACCCAGTACTTC. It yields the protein CASSVGGRRGEETQYF.

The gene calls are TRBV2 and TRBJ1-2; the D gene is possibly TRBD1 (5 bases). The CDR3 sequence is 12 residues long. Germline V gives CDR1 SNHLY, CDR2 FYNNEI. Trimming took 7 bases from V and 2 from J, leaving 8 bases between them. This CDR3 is CASNDRNYGYTF. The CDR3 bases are TGTGCCAGCAATGACAGAAACTATGGCTACACCTTC.

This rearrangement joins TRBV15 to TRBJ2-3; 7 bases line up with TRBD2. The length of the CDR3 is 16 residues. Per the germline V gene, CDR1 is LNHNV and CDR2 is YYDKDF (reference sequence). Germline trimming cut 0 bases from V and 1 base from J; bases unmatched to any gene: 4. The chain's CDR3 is CATSRDQRGGTDTQYF. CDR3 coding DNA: TGTGCCACCAGCAGAGATCAGCGGGGCGGCACAGATACGCAGTATTTT.

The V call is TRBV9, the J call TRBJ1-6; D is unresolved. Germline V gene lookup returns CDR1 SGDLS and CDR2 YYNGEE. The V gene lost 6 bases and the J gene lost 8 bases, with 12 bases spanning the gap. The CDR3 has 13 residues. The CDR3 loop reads CASTTERDSPLHF. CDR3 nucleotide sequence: TGTGCCAGCACGACGGAGAGGGATTCACCCCTCCACTTT. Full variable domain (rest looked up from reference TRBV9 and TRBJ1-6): DSGVTQTPKHLITATGQRVTLRCSPRSGDLSVYWYQQSLDQGLQFLIQYYNGEERAKGNILERFSAQQFPDLHSELNLSSLELGDSALYFCASTTERDSPLHFGNGTRLTVT.

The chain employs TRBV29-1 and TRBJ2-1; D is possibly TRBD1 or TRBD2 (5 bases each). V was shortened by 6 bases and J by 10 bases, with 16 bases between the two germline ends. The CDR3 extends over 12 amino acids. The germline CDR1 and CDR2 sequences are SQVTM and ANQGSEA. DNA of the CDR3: TGCAGCGTCGGGGCAGACAACACCGAGCAGTTCTTC. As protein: CSVGADNTEQFF.

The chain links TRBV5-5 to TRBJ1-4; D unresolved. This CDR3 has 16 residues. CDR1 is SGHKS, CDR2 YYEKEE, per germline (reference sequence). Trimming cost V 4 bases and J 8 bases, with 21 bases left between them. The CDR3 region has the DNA TGTGCCAGCAGCCTGCGGTCTCCGGGGATGGGGGAAAAACTGTTTTTT. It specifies CASSLRSPGMGEKLFF. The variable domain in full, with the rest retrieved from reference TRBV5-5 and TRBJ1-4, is DAGVTQSPTHLIKTRGQQVTLRCSPISGHKSVSWYQQVLGQGPQFIFQYYEKEERGRGNFPDRFSARQFPNYSSELNVNALLLGDSALYLCASSLRSPGMGEKLFFGSGTQLSVL.

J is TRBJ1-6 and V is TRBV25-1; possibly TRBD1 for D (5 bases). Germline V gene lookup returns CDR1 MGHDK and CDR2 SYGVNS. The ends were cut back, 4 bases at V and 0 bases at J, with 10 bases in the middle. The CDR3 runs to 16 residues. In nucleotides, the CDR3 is TGTGCCAGCAGTGGCGGGGGAAGCTCCTATAATTCACCCCTCCACTTT. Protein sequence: CASSGGGSSYNSPLHF.

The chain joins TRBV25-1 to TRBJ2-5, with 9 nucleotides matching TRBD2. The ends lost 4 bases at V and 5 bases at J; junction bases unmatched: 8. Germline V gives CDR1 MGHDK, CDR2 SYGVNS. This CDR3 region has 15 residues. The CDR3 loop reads CASSAPRGGRETQYF. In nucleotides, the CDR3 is TGTGCCAGCAGTGCGCCGCGGGGGGGACGGGAGACCCAGTACTTC.

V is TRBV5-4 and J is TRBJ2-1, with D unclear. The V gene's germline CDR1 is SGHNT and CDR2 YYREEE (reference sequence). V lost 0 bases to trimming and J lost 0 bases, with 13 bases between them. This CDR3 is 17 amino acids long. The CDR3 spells CASSLGARRSSYNEQFF. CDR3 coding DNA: TGTGCCAGCAGCTTGGGGGCTAGGCGGAGCTCCTACAATGAGCAGTTCTTC.

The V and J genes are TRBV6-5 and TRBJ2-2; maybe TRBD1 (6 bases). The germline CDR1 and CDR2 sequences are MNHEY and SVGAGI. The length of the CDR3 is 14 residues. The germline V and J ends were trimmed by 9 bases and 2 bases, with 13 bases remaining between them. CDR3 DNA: TGTGCCAGTAGATGGACAGCCAACACCGGGGAGCTGTTTTTT. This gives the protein CASRWTANTGELFF.

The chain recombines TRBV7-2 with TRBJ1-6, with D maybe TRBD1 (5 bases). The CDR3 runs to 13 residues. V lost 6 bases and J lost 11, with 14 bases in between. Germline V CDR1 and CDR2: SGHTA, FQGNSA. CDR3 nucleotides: TGTGCCAGCAGACCCCAGGGAGAGCCACCCCTCCACTTT. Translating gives CASRPQGEPPLHF.

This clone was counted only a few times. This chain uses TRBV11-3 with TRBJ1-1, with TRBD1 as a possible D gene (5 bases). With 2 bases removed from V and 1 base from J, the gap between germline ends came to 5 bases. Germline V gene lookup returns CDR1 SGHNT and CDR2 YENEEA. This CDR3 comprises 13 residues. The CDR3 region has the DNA TGTGCCAGCAGCTTAAGGGGGAACACTGAAGCTTTCTTT. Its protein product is CASSLRGNTEAFF.

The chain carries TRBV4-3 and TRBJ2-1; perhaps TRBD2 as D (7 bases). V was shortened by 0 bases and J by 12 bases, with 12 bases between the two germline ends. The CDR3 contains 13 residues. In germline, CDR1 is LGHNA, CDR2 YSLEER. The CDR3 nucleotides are TGCGCCAGCAGCCAAGATGGGGGGGCAGGGCAGTTCTTC. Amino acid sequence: CASSQDGGAGQFF.

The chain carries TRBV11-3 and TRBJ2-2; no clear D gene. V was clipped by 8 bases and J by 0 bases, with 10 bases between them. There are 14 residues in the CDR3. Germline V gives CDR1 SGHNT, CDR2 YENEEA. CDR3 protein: CASQQAPNTGELFF. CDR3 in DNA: TGTGCCAGCCAGCAGGCGCCGAACACCGGGGAGCTGTTTTTT.

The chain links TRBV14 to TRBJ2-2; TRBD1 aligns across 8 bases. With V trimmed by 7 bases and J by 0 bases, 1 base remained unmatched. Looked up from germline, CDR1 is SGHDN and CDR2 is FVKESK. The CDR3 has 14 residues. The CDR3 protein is CASTDRANTGELFF. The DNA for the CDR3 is TGTGCCAGCACGGACAGGGCGAACACCGGGGAGCTGTTTTTT.

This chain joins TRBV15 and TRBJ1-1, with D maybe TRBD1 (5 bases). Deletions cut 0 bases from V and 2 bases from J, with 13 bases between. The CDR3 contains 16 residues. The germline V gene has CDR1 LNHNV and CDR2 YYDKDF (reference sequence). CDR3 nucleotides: TGTGCCACCAGCAGAGATCTATTAAGGGGCAACACTGAAGCTTTCTTT. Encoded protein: CATSRDLLRGNTEAFF.

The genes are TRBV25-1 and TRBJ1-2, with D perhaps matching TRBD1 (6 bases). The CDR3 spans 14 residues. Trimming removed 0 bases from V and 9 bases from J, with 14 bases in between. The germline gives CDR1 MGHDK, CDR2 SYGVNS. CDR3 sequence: CASSEYGADRRYTF. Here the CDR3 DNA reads TGTGCCAGCAGTGAATACGGGGCAGACAGGCGCTACACCTTC.

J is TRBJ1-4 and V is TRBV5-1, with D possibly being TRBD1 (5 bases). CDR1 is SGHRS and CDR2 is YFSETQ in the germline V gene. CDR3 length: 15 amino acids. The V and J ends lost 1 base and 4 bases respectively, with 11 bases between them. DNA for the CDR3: TGCGCCAGCAGCTTGAGTACAGGCATTAATGAAAAACTGTTTTTT. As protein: CASSLSTGINEKLFF.

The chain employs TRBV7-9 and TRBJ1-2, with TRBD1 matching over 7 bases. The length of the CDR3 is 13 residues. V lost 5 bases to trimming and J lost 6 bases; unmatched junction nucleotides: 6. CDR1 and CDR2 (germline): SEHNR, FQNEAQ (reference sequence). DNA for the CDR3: TGTGCCAGCAGCCAAGACAGGGCTCATGGCTACACCTTC. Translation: CASSQDRAHGYTF.